This TCR beta chain was profiled in a study of hypomethylating agent response in myelodysplastic syndrome (dated by TCRdb to the early 2020s). About the investigation overall: The hypomethylating agents azacitidine (about 75% of the 11) or decitabine (3 of 11) were used to treat the patients. Of the myelodysplastic syndrome patients in the cohort, several were male and 2 were female. On average the patients were around 75 +/- 6.5 years old, and a diploid cytogenetic profile was seen most often. TET2 was the most frequent mutation, present in about 50% of the 11 patients. Complete response or hematologic improvement was achieved by six patients, and 4 or 5 patients were classified as non-responders. Response was defined as complete response or hematologic improvement, and any patient who met neither criterion was considered a non-responder. Overall study outcomes, separate from this receptor: Healthy control donors were not age-matched to MDS patients, which could have impacted the MDS versus healthy comparison. Only 11 patients were analyzed, so the cohort was small. A possible recognition of novel MDS antigens by the shared GLIPH2 clusters was not confirmed and needs experimental validation. After hypomethylating agent treatment, no significant change in richness, rarefaction diversity or clonality was seen, either across all patients or within response groups. Novel clonotypes were found to emerge more often in responders, whereas more contracted clonotypes were observed in non-responders after treatment.

With regard to this clone: The antigen it binds to is not known. Base qualities are not at hand, and no much larger clone is one base apart.

Bulk bone marrow was analyzed without sorting T-cell subsets. Bone marrow from about a dozen myelodysplastic syndrome patients, collected before and after hypomethylating agent therapy, underwent immunosequencing of the TCR beta CDR3 regions. Each patient contributed a baseline bone marrow plus two to three bone marrows at different post-treatment timepoints for longitudinal repertoire tracking. Genomic DNA was extracted from whole bone marrow, and quality was checked by TapeStation, NanoDrop OneC and PicoGreen assays. The CDR3, cysteine through phenylalanine, is 18 amino acids long. Only the CDR3 portion is preserved as DNA: 54 bases, with reading frame beginning at the first base. V is trimmed back by 0 bases and J by 0 bases, and the junction contains 5 bases that no gene match accounts for. CDR1 and CDR2 were assigned from the germline V gene as MGHRA and YSYEKL. The library was generated by the immunoSEQ multiplex PCR assay. Survey resolution was used, with two replicates of around 200 ng each, totaling approximately 400 ng of DNA per sample. The hsTCRB kit detected rearranged TCRB sequences in genomic DNA using multiplex PCR primers targeting V and J genes. To amplify the CDR3 region, the first PCR ran for about 31 cycles with the QIAGEN Multiplex PCR Kit. A second PCR of roughly 8 cycles attached sample barcodes and Illumina adapters to each replicate. Pooled libraries were quantified using a QuantStudio 6 and the KAPA library quantification kit. Approximately 15 pM of pooled libraries went onto an Illumina MiSeq for sequencing, using single-end reads of 156 cycles plus an index read of 15 cycles. Turning to the authors' computational methods: VDJdb annotation flagged less than 2% of some 170,000 unique clonotypes as previously reported viral-epitope-specific. Raw reads were processed into normalized, annotated TCRB repertoires with the immunoSEQ Data Assistant and immunoSEQ Analyzer. BioAnalyzer and version 0.6.5 of the immunarch R package were the tools used for clonotype analysis. Before richness was estimated, every repertoire was downsampled to match the clone count of the smallest repertoire. Fisher's exact tests classified clonotypes as expanded, contracted or novel, with novel meaning zero frequency before treatment. Significantly changed CDR3 beta sequences were clustered with GLIPH2 at simulation_depth=1000 and kmer_min_depth=3, and CDR3s shorter than five residues were left out. In its TCRdb copy, this immuneACCESS table keeps in-frame sequences only and misses some clones. Where compared with another copy, unresolved V genes explain less than half of these, and the others have no known cause. The D gene and trimming were derived from the DNA, and the V and J assignments and clone size from that table. Counted in this sample were 4,500 to 5,500 clones; over 80% of them appeared once. Of the sample, under 25% falls within the top ten clones.

The sequence derives from a human donor with myelodysplastic syndrome. The V gene is TRBV4-1 and the J gene is TRBJ2-7; TRBD2 lines up with 13 middle nucleotides. The specimen comprised bone marrow, sampled before or after starting hypomethylating agent treatment for myelodysplastic syndrome (not recorded which). The CDR3 protein: CASSQDLRLAGGSYEQYF. The DNA sequence is given as TGCGCCAGCAGCCAAGATTTAAGACTAGCGGGAGGCTCCTACGAGCAGTACTTC.